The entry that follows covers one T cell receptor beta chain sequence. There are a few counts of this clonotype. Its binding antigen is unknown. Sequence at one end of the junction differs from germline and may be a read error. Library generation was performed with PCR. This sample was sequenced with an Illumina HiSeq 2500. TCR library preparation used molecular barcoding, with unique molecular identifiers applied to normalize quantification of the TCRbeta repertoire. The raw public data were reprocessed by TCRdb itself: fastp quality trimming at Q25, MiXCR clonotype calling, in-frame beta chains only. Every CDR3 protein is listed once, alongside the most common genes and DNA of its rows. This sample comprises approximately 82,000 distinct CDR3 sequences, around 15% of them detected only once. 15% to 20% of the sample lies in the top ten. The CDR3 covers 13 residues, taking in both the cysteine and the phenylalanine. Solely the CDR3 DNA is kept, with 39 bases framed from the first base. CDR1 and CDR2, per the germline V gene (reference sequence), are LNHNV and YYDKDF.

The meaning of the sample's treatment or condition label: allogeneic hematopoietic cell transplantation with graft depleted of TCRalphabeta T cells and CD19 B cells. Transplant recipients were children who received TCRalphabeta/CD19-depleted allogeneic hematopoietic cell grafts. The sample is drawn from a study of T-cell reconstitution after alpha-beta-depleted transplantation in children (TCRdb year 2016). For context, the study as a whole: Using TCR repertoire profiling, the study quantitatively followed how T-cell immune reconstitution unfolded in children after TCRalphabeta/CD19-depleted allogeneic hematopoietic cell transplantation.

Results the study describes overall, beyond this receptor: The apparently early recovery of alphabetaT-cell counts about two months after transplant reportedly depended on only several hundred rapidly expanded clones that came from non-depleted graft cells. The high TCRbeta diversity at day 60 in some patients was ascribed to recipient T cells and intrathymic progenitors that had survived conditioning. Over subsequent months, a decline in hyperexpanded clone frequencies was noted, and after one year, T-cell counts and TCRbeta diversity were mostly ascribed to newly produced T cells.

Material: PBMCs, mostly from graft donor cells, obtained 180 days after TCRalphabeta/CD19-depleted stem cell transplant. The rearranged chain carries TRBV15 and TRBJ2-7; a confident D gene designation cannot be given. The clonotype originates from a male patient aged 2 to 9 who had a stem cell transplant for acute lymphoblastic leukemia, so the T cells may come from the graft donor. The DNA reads TGTGCCACCAGCAGAGATGTTCACACCCCGAGGAACTTC. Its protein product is CATSRDVHTPRNF.